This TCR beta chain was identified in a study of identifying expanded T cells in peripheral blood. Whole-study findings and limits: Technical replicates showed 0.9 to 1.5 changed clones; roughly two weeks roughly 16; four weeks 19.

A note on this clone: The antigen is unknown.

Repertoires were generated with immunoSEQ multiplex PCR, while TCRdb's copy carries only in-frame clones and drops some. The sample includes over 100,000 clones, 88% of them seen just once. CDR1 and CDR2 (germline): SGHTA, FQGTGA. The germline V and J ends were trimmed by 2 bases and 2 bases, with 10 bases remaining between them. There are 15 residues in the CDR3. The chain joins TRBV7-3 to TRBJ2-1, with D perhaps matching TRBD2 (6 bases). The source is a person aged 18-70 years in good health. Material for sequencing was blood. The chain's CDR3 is CASSLGPGAYNEQFF. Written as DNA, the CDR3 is TGTGCCAGCAGCTTAGGACCGGGAGCCTACAATGAGCAGTTCTTC.